The rows below give T cell receptor beta chains drawn from one sample of a study of T-cell reconstitution after alpha-beta-depleted transplantation in children. TCRdb re-analysed the PCR reads in MiXCR, keeping a single row per CDR3 protein. The sample yields fewer than 25,000 distinct CDR3 sequences, approximately 10% seen once. Sequenced here: PBMCs from the stem cell graft donor, sampled from the stem cell graft. These receptors were taken from a human donor who donated a stem cell graft to a child with chronic granulomatous disease. CDR3s include the opening cysteine and the closing phenylalanine or tryptophan. Each record gives: V gene, D gene, clone size, J gene, CDR3 protein, CDR3 DNA. The D gene is left open where the match is weak. Clone size is shown for a subset of rows, as once, few, many or a class of expanded clone.

V gene: TRBV7-2; D gene: -; clone size: many; J gene: TRBJ2-1; CDR3 protein: CASSLRQNNEQFF; CDR3 DNA: TGTGCCAGCAGCCTAAGACAGAACAATGAGCAGTTCTTC
V gene: TRBV5-1; D gene: TRBD1; clone size: many; J gene: TRBJ2-2; CDR3 protein: CASTLSGTGGLSEELFF; CDR3 DNA: TGCGCCAGTACGTTGTCCGGGACAGGGGGCTTAAGCGAGGAGCTGTTTTTT
V gene: TRBV12-3/TRBV12-4; D gene: -; clone size: many; J gene: TRBJ1-1; CDR3 protein: CASSLRPGASPEAFF; CDR3 DNA: TGTGCCAGCAGTTTACGGCCGGGGGCCTCTCCTGAAGCTTTCTTT
V gene: TRBV20-1; D gene: -; clone size: medium-sized; J gene: TRBJ2-1; CDR3 protein: CSAVTGPEQFF; CDR3 DNA: TGCAGTGCTGTTACAGGGCCTGAGCAGTTCTTC
V gene: TRBV6-1; D gene: TRBD1; clone size: many; J gene: TRBJ1-1; CDR3 protein: CASTEIGGRGLTGAFF; CDR3 DNA: TGTGCCAGCACCGAAATCGGGGGCAGGGGGCTAACCGGCGCTTTCTTT
V gene: TRBV11-2; D gene: -; clone size: few; J gene: TRBJ2-3; CDR3 protein: CASSSSPSTDTQYF; CDR3 DNA: TGTGCCAGCAGCTCCTCCCCGAGCACAGATACGCAGTATTTT
V gene: TRBV20-1; D gene: -; clone size: many; J gene: TRBJ2-7; CDR3 protein: CSARIRGSVYEQYF; CDR3 DNA: TGCAGTGCTAGGATCCGGGGATCGGTCTACGAGCAGTACTTC
V gene: TRBV2; D gene: TRBD2; clone size: -; J gene: TRBJ2-5; CDR3 protein: CTFCPGTSGMGSQETQYF; CDR3 DNA: TGTACCTTCTGTCCCGGGACTAGCGGGATGGGCAGTCAAGAGACCCAGTACTTC
V gene: TRBV4-2; D gene: -; clone size: many; J gene: TRBJ1-1; CDR3 protein: CASSQDSGQGGTEAFF; CDR3 DNA: TGTGCCAGCAGCCAAGATTCGGGGCAGGGCGGCACTGAAGCTTTCTTT
V gene: TRBV12-3/TRBV12-4; D gene: -; clone size: many; J gene: TRBJ2-3; CDR3 protein: CASSLGLEIDTQYF; CDR3 DNA: TGTGCCAGCAGTCTGGGACTTGAGATAGATACGCAGTATTTT
V gene: TRBV6-5; D gene: -; clone size: many; J gene: TRBJ2-7; CDR3 protein: CASSYPGSFREQYF; CDR3 DNA: TGTGCCAGCAGTTATCCAGGGAGCTTTCGCGAGCAGTACTTC
V gene: TRBV20-1; D gene: -; clone size: -; J gene: TRBJ2-4; CDR3 protein: CSASQTLRGNIQYF; CDR3 DNA: TGCAGTGCATCACAGACATTAAGGGGAAACATTCAGTACTTC
V gene: TRBV11-2; D gene: -; clone size: -; J gene: TRBJ2-5; CDR3 protein: CASSPSHSRTAYETQYF; CDR3 DNA: TGTGCCAGCAGCCCGAGTCATTCCCGGACAGCCTACGAGACCCAGTACTTC
V gene: TRBV12-3/TRBV12-4; D gene: -; clone size: many; J gene: TRBJ2-5; CDR3 protein: CASSFRLEMRVRETQYF; CDR3 DNA: TGTGCCAGCAGTTTCCGACTGGAAATGCGGGTTCGGGAGACCCAGTACTTC
V gene: TRBV7-9; D gene: -; clone size: many; J gene: TRBJ2-7; CDR3 protein: CAIAGAQLYEQYF; CDR3 DNA: TGTGCCATAGCAGGCGCTCAGCTCTACGAGCAGTACTTC
V gene: TRBV7-9; D gene: -; clone size: many; J gene: TRBJ2-2; CDR3 protein: CASSLGATTGELFF; CDR3 DNA: TGTGCCAGCAGCTTAGGGGCTACCACCGGGGAGCTGTTTTTT
V gene: TRBV3-1; D gene: TRBD1; clone size: many; J gene: TRBJ1-2; CDR3 protein: CASSLTGEPYGYTF; CDR3 DNA: TGTGCCAGCAGCCTGACAGGGGAACCCTATGGCTACACCTTC
V gene: TRBV18; D gene: -; clone size: many; J gene: TRBJ1-5; CDR3 protein: CASSPTGPQPQHF; CDR3 DNA: TGTGCCAGCTCACCGACAGGTCCTCAGCCCCAGCATTTT
V gene: TRBV5-4; D gene: -; clone size: -; J gene: TRBJ2-5; CDR3 protein: CASSLGLEQETQYF; CDR3 DNA: TGTGCCAGCAGCTTGGGGTTAGAGCAAGAGACCCAGTACTTC
V gene: TRBV6-1; D gene: -; clone size: once; J gene: TRBJ1-1; CDR3 protein: CASSKDGFTEAFF; CDR3 DNA: TGTGCCAGCAGTAAAGACGGCTTTACTGAAGCTTTCTTT
V gene: TRBV5-1; D gene: TRBD1; clone size: -; J gene: TRBJ2-7; CDR3 protein: CASSLGQGNYEQYF; CDR3 DNA: TGCGCCAGCAGCTTGGGACAGGGAAACTACGAGCAGTACTTC
V gene: TRBV20-1; D gene: TRBD1; clone size: many; J gene: TRBJ2-7; CDR3 protein: CSARDLGTGNEQYF; CDR3 DNA: TGCAGTGCTAGAGATCTAGGGACAGGGAACGAGCAGTACTTC
V gene: TRBV9; D gene: -; clone size: many; J gene: TRBJ2-2; CDR3 protein: CASSESGTGELFF; CDR3 DNA: TGTGCCAGCAGCGAATCGGGAACCGGGGAGCTGTTTTTT
V gene: TRBV6-5; D gene: -; clone size: many; J gene: TRBJ1-1; CDR3 protein: CASSRTPAGTEAFF; CDR3 DNA: TGTGCCAGCAGTAGGACTCCCGCGGGGACTGAAGCTTTCTTT
V gene: TRBV4-2; D gene: -; clone size: many; J gene: TRBJ1-6; CDR3 protein: CASSQDRPATLYNSPLHF; CDR3 DNA: TGTGCCAGCAGCCAAGATCGGCCAGCTACTCTTTATAATTCACCCCTCCACTTT
V gene: TRBV29-1; D gene: TRBD1; clone size: many; J gene: TRBJ2-7; CDR3 protein: CSVEEGDRGRYEQYF; CDR3 DNA: TGCAGCGTTGAAGAGGGGGACAGGGGACGGTACGAGCAGTACTTC
V gene: TRBV2; D gene: -; clone size: -; J gene: TRBJ2-7; CDR3 protein: CASMYGSDSYEQYF; CDR3 DNA: TGTGCCAGCATGTACGGGAGCGACTCCTACGAGCAGTACTTC
V gene: TRBV12-3/TRBV12-4; D gene: -; clone size: many; J gene: TRBJ2-1; CDR3 protein: CASSLSYNEQFF; CDR3 DNA: TGTGCCAGCAGCCTTTCCTACAATGAGCAGTTCTTC
V gene: TRBV20-1; D gene: -; clone size: many; J gene: TRBJ2-7; CDR3 protein: CSASLGGYEQYF; CDR3 DNA: TGCAGTGCCTCGCTGGGGGGCTACGAGCAGTACTTC
V gene: TRBV7-6; D gene: -; clone size: many; J gene: TRBJ2-2; CDR3 protein: CASSPQLDPKTENTGELFF; CDR3 DNA: TGTGCCAGCAGCCCACAGCTGGACCCAAAGACGGAGAACACCGGGGAGCTGTTTTTT
V gene: TRBV5-1; D gene: TRBD1; clone size: -; J gene: TRBJ2-5; CDR3 protein: CASSPGQGLQETQYF; CDR3 DNA: TGCGCCAGCAGCCCCGGACAGGGCCTCCAAGAGACCCAGTACTTC
V gene: TRBV15; D gene: -; clone size: many; J gene: TRBJ1-2; CDR3 protein: CATSNLTGLRYTF; CDR3 DNA: TGTGCCACCAGCAATCTTACAGGGCTGCGCTACACCTTC
V gene: TRBV6-2/TRBV6-3; D gene: -; clone size: many; J gene: TRBJ2-7; CDR3 protein: CASSYEYIYEQYF; CDR3 DNA: TGTGCCAGCAGTTACGAGTACATCTACGAGCAGTACTTC
V gene: TRBV2; D gene: TRBD2; clone size: many; J gene: TRBJ2-5; CDR3 protein: CASSGTSGLEETQYF; CDR3 DNA: TGTGCCAGCAGCGGGACTAGCGGACTCGAAGAGACCCAGTACTTC
V gene: TRBV2; D gene: TRBD1; clone size: many; J gene: TRBJ2-3; CDR3 protein: CASKDGDRPTDTQYF; CDR3 DNA: TGTGCCAGCAAGGATGGGGACAGGCCGACAGATACGCAGTATTTT
V gene: TRBV5-1; D gene: -; clone size: many; J gene: TRBJ1-1; CDR3 protein: CASTLSSRRTEAFF; CDR3 DNA: TGCGCCAGCACTCTGTCAAGCCGTAGGACTGAAGCTTTCTTT
V gene: TRBV7-2; D gene: -; clone size: few; J gene: TRBJ2-7; CDR3 protein: CASSLAAGVYEQYF; CDR3 DNA: TGTGCCAGCAGCTTAGCTGCTGGGGTCTACGAGCAGTACTTC
V gene: TRBV5-1; D gene: TRBD1; clone size: -; J gene: TRBJ2-5; CDR3 protein: CASSLGTGEETQYF; CDR3 DNA: TGCGCCAGCAGCTTGGGTACAGGGGAAGAGACCCAGTACTTC
V gene: TRBV7-6; D gene: TRBD1; clone size: many; J gene: TRBJ1-4; CDR3 protein: CASSRGGLYEKLFF; CDR3 DNA: TGTGCCAGCAGCCGAGGGGGCCTATATGAAAAACTGTTTTTT
V gene: TRBV4-1; D gene: -; clone size: many; J gene: TRBJ2-4; CDR3 protein: CASSQGSENIQYF; CDR3 DNA: TGCGCCAGCAGCCAAGGATCTGAGAACATTCAGTACTTC
V gene: TRBV12-3/TRBV12-4; D gene: TRBD2; clone size: -; J gene: TRBJ2-3; CDR3 protein: CASSLPSGGSTDTQYF; CDR3 DNA: TGTGCCAGCAGCCTCCCGAGCGGGGGTAGCACAGATACGCAGTATTTT
V gene: TRBV27; D gene: -; clone size: many; J gene: TRBJ2-1; CDR3 protein: CASSCHGRLNEQFF; CDR3 DNA: TGTGCCAGCAGTTGCCACGGAAGACTCAATGAGCAGTTCTTC
V gene: TRBV27; D gene: -; clone size: many; J gene: TRBJ2-2; CDR3 protein: CASSFVGGELFF; CDR3 DNA: TGTGCCAGCAGTTTTGTAGGCGGGGAGCTGTTTTTT
V gene: TRBV6-5; D gene: TRBD2; clone size: many; J gene: TRBJ2-7; CDR3 protein: CASSYSGRPIINEQYF; CDR3 DNA: TGTGCCAGCAGTTATAGCGGGAGGCCCATAATCAACGAGCAGTACTTC
V gene: TRBV5-5; D gene: TRBD1; clone size: many; J gene: TRBJ1-2; CDR3 protein: CASSLDGQGYGYTF; CDR3 DNA: TGTGCCAGCAGCTTGGATGGACAGGGCTATGGCTACACCTTC
V gene: TRBV27; D gene: TRBD2; clone size: many; J gene: TRBJ2-7; CDR3 protein: CASSLSGLAEFYEQYF; CDR3 DNA: TGTGCCAGCAGTTTATCAGGGCTAGCGGAGTTCTACGAGCAGTACTTC
V gene: TRBV24-1; D gene: -; clone size: many; J gene: TRBJ1-5; CDR3 protein: CATRAQHF; CDR3 DNA: TGTGCCACCAGGGCCCAGCATTTT
V gene: TRBV27; D gene: -; clone size: many; J gene: TRBJ2-2; CDR3 protein: CASRPTVTGELFF; CDR3 DNA: TGTGCCAGCAGACCCACGGTCACCGGGGAGCTGTTTTTT